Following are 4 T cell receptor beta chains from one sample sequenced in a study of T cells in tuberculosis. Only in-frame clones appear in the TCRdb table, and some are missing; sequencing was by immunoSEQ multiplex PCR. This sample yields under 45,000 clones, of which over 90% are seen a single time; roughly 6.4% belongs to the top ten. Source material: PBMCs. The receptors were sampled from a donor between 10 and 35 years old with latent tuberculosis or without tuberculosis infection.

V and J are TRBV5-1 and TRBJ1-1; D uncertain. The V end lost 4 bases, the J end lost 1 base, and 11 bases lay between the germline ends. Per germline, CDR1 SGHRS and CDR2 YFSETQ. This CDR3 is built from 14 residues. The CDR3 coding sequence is TGCGCCAGCAGCGACAACAAAGAGAACACTGAAGCTTTCTTT. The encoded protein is CASSDNKENTEAFF.

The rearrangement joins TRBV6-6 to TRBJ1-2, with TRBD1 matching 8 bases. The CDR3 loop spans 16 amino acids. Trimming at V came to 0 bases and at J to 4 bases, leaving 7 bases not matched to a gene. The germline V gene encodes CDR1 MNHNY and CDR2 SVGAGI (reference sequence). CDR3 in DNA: TGTGCCAGCAGTTACTCCGCCGGAACAGGGGGCTATGGCTACACCTTC. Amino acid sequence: CASSYSAGTGGYGYTF.

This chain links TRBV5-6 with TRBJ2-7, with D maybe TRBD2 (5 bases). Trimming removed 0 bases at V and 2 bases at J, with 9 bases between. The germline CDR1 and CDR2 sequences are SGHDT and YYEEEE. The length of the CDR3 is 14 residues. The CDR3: CASSLDGGAYEQYF. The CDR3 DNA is TGTGCCAGCAGCTTGGATGGAGGCGCCTACGAGCAGTACTTC.

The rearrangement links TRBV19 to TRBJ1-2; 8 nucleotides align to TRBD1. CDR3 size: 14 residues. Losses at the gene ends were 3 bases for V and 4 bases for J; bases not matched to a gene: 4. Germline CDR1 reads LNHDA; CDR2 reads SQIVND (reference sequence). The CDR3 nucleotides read TGTGCCAGTAGTATGGGACAGGAGACCTATGGCTACACCTTC. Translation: CASSMGQETYGYTF. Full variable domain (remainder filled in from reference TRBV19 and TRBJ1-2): DGGITQSPKYLFRKEGQNVTLSCEQNLNHDAMYWYRQDPGQGLRLIYYSQIVNDFQKGDIAEGYSVSREKKESFPLTVTSAQKNPTAFYLCASSMGQETYGYTFGSGTRLTVV.